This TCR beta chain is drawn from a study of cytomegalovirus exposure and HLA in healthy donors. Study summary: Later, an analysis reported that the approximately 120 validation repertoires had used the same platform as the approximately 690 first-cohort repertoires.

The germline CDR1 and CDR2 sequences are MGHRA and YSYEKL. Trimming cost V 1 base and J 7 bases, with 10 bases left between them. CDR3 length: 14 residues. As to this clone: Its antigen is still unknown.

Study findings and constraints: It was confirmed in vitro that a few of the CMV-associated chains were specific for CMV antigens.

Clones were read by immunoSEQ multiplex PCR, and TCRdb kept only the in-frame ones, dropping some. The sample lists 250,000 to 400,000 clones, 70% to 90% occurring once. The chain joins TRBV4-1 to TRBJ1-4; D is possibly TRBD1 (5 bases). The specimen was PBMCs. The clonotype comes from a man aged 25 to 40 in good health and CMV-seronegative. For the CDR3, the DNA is TGCGCCAGCAGCCAAGGACAGTCATCTGAAAAACTGTTTTTT. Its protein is CASSQGQSSEKLFF.